These 21 T cell receptor beta chains share one sample of origin, sequenced in a study of blood T cells in healthy people across ages. A sample-barcoded 5' primer and a J-beta primer mix were used in a second PCR of roughly 7 to 12 cycles. TCRdb reprocessed the 5' RACE reads with MiXCR, giving one entry per CDR3 protein. Of about 900,000 distinct CDR3 sequences listed, under 50% are singletons. The specimen sequenced was blood. The source of these receptors is a young man in good health.

In nucleotides, the CDR3 is TGTGCCAGCAGTTACTCGTCGGGGGATGGGGCTGAGCAGTTCTTC. It encodes CASSYSSGDGAEQFF. The chain has TRBV6-6 and TRBJ2-1, with D tentatively TRBD2 (6 bases). This CDR3 is built from 15 residues. Germline V gives CDR1 MNHNY, CDR2 SVGAGI (reference sequence). Trimming shortened V by 0 bases and J by 9 bases, and 15 bases separated the two germline ends.

The chain is built from TRBV28 and TRBJ2-5, with TRBD1 as a possible D gene (7 bases). Gene TRBJ2-7 matches the end of the DNA better, so the J call may be wrong. The CDR3 is 14 amino acids. CDR1 and CDR2 from the germline V gene are MDHEN and SYDVKM. DNA for the CDR3: TGTGCCAGCAACCTCAGGGGGACTGACTACGAGCAGTACTTC. As protein: CASNLRGTDYEQYF.

The chain links TRBV6-9 to TRBJ2-5, with D possibly matching TRBD2 (5 bases). TRBJ2-7 matches the DNA end more closely, so the J call is doubtful. The V gene's germline CDR1 is MNHGY and CDR2 SVAAGI. This CDR3 is 13 amino acids long. CDR3 protein: CASRRITTYEQYF. The CDR3 nucleotides read TGTGCCAGCCGGAGGATAACGACCTACGAGCAGTACTTC.

This sequence joins TRBV7-2 and TRBJ1-1; D not certain. The CDR3 is 13 residues long. Germline V CDR1 and CDR2: SGHTA, FQGNSA. The V end lost 11 bases, the J end lost 5 bases, and 18 bases lay between the germline ends. CDR3 bases: TGTGCCTCCGTCGTGCGGGTAGGGACTGAAGCTTTCTTT. Translating gives CASVVRVGTEAFF.

The chain joins TRBV12-5 to TRBJ2-5; no definite D call. Germline V gene sequence: CDR1 LGHNT, CDR2 FRNRAP. The CDR3 spans 13 residues. V shed 2 bases and J shed 2 bases, with 6 bases lying between them. The chain's CDR3 is CASGLSIQETQYF. As DNA, the CDR3 is TGTGCTAGTGGTTTGAGCATTCAAGAGACCCAGTACTTC. Full variable domain (rest looked up from reference TRBV12-5 and TRBJ2-5): DARVTQTPRHKVTEMGQEVTMRCQPILGHNTVFWYRQTMMQGLELLAYFRNRAPLDDSGMPKDRFSAEMPDATLATLKIQPSEPRDSAVYFCASGLSIQETQYFGPGTRLLVL.

The chain recombines TRBV7-9 with TRBJ1-5; TRBD1 matches 8 bases. Germline V lookup: CDR1 SEHNR, CDR2 FQNEAQ (reference sequence). The CDR3 is 19 residues long. V shed 4 bases, J shed 4 bases, and the junction held 18 bases outside the gene matches. The CDR3 coding sequence is TGTGCCAGCAGCTCCGCGACAGGGGTCGGAACCACCGTGAATCAGCCCCAGCATTTT. As protein: CASSSATGVGTTVNQPQHF. The variable domain in full, with the rest retrieved from reference TRBV7-9 and TRBJ1-5, is DTGVSQNPRHKITKRGQNVTFRCDPISEHNRLYWYRQTLGQGPEFLTYFQNEAQLEKSRLLSDRFSAERPKGSFSTLEIQRTEQGDSAMYLCASSSATGVGTTVNQPQHFGDGTRLSIL.

CDR3 in amino acids: CASSQGQRGGIVYEQYF. CDR3 nucleotides: TGTGCCAGCAGCCAGGGGCAGCGGGGGGGAATTGTCTACGAGCAGTACTTC. The chain uses TRBV14 and TRBJ2-7, with 10 bases that match TRBD2. There are 17 residues in the CDR3. Per the germline V gene, CDR1 is SGHDN and CDR2 is FVKESK. The V and J ends lost 3 bases and 3 bases, in that order; junction bases with no gene match: 11.

The chain has TRBV7-2 and TRBJ2-5; 9 nucleotides agree with TRBD1. V lost 3 bases and J lost 5; bases outside the gene matches: 7. CDR1 SGHTA and CDR2 FQGNSA come from the germline V gene. The CDR3 totals 15 residues. The CDR3 here is CASSFDRGFLETQYF. The CDR3 coding sequence is TGTGCCAGCAGCTTCGACAGGGGGTTCTTGGAGACCCAGTACTTC. Together with reference TRBV7-2 and TRBJ2-5, the CDR3 gives the full variable domain: GAGVSQSPSNKVTEKGKDVELRCDPISGHTALYWYRQSLGQGLEFLIYFQGNSAPDKSGLPSDRFSAERTGGSVSTLTIQRTQQEDSAVYLCASSFDRGFLETQYFGPGTRLLVL.

This chain uses TRBV27 with TRBJ1-1, with a possible D match to TRBD1 (5 bases). The CDR3 consists of 15 residues. Germline V gene sequence: CDR1 MNHEY, CDR2 SMNVEV (reference sequence). V lost 1 base to trimming and J lost 6 bases, with 15 bases between them. Here the CDR3 reads CASSLYMAGMSEAFF. The CDR3 DNA reads as TGTGCCAGCAGTTTATATATGGCAGGGATGTCTGAAGCTTTCTTT.

The chain employs TRBV20-1 and TRBJ2-5; D is perhaps TRBD1 or TRBD2 (5 bases each). Germline V gene sequence: CDR1 DFQATT, CDR2 SNEGSKA (reference sequence). The CDR3 sequence is 15 residues long. V lost 7 bases and J lost 2, with 20 bases in between. The CDR3: CSGTRSGHSQETQYF. The DNA for the CDR3 is TGCAGTGGCACGAGGAGCGGACATTCACAAGAGACCCAGTACTTC.

This chain connects TRBV7-9 to TRBJ1-2; 7 bases align to TRBD1. Germline assignment: CDR1 SEHNR and CDR2 FQNEAQ (reference sequence). The CDR3 length is 14 residues. With V trimmed by 6 bases and J by 7 bases, 11 bases remained unmatched. CDR3 loop: CASRRNEGARGYTF. For the CDR3, the DNA is TGTGCCAGCAGAAGAAATGAGGGGGCGCGTGGCTACACCTTC.

The V and J genes are TRBV6-1 and TRBJ2-2, with TRBD2 matching 9 bases. The trim removed 3 bases at V and 9 bases at J, leaving 8 bases unmatched. Germline-derived CDR1 and CDR2 are MNHNS and SASEGT. The CDR3 covers 15 residues. The CDR3 sequence is CASSDQRGVHRELFF. CDR3 nucleotide sequence: TGTGCCAGCAGTGATCAGCGGGGGGTCCACCGGGAGCTGTTTTTT.

This clonotype was seen a few times. The chain combines TRBV4-3 with TRBJ2-7; D might be TRBD1 (5 bases). Trimming left V 0 bases short and J 2 bases short, with 14 bases between. Germline V gives CDR1 LGHNA, CDR2 YSLEER. This CDR3 contains 16 residues. Here the CDR3 reads CASSQDRGKSAYEQYF. For the CDR3, the DNA is TGCGCCAGCAGCCAAGATAGGGGAAAATCGGCCTACGAGCAGTACTTC.

This clonotype was seen only a few times. This chain connects TRBV6-2 or TRBV6-3 to TRBJ2-7; 9 bases line up with TRBD1. Trimming took 4 bases from V and 7 from J; bases not matched to a gene: 8. In germline, CDR1 is MNHEY, CDR2 SVGEGT. CDR3 length: 14 residues. The CDR3 sequence is CASSFRDRAQEQYF. The CDR3 coding sequence is TGTGCCAGCAGTTTCCGGGACAGGGCTCAGGAGCAGTACTTC.

Details on this clonotype: A read error may produce the germline difference seen at one junction end. The chain combines TRBV4-3 with TRBJ2-1; 11 nucleotides align to TRBD2. Germline values: CDR1 LGHNA, CDR2 YSLEER. The CDR3 loop spans 16 amino acids. DNA of the CDR3: TGCGCCAGCAGCCAAGATCCTAGCGGGGGGAGCGATGAGCGGTTCTTC. Its translation: CASSQDPSGGSDERFF.

This chain connects TRBV12-5 to TRBJ2-1; no clear D gene. This CDR3 is 14 amino acids long. Germline CDR1 reads LGHNT; CDR2 reads FRNRAP. Trimming stripped 5 bases from V and 1 base from J, with 9 bases between. CDR3 in DNA: TGTGCTAGTGGTCCGGACGGGTCCTACAATGAGCAGTTCTTC. Protein: CASGPDGSYNEQFF.

The chain employs TRBV7-9 and TRBJ1-2; TRBD1 matches 7 bases. CDR3 size: 15 residues. The V segment lost 1 base and the J segment 3 bases; nucleotides outside the gene matches: 5. Germline values: CDR1 SEHNR, CDR2 FQNEAQ (reference sequence). The chain's CDR3 is CASSLVPGGYYGYTF. The CDR3 DNA follows: TGTGCCAGCAGCTTAGTTCCAGGGGGTTACTATGGCTACACCTTC.

The J gene is TRBJ1-4, the V gene TRBV7-9; D ambiguous. The germline V gene has CDR1 SEHNR and CDR2 FQNEAQ (reference sequence). The V end was cut by 5 bases, the J end by 8 bases, with 15 bases between. The CDR3 is made up of 14 amino acids. CDR3 in amino acids: CASSVGGPREKLFF. CDR3 coding DNA: TGTGCCAGCAGCGTAGGAGGGCCTAGGGAAAAACTGTTTTTT.

V and J are TRBV20-1 and TRBJ2-7; 8 nucleotides agree with TRBD2. V shed 5 bases, J shed 0 bases, and the junction held 6 bases outside the gene matches. This CDR3 is 14 amino acids long. CDR1 is DFQATT, CDR2 SNEGSKA, per germline (reference sequence). For the CDR3, the DNA is TGCAGTGCTTTTAGCGGGGAGAGCTCCTACGAGCAGTACTTC. This encodes CSAFSGESSYEQYF.

This clonotype was seen a few times. This chain uses TRBV7-6 with TRBJ2-1; TRBD1 matches at 7 bases. The CDR3 runs to 15 residues. Trimming took 5 bases from V and 3 from J; bases not matched to a gene: 7. CDR1 and CDR2 from the germline V gene are SGHVS and FNYEAQ. The DNA of the CDR3 is TGTGCCAGCAGCCAAGGACAGGAGAACTACAATGAGCAGTTCTTC. It yields the protein CASSQGQENYNEQFF.

This clonotype has a handful of counts. This chain uses TRBV6-2 or TRBV6-3 with TRBJ2-7; D perhaps matches TRBD2 (5 bases). The J call is in doubt because the DNA end fits TRBJ2-5 better. The germline gives CDR1 MNHEY, CDR2 SVGEGT. This CDR3 spans 14 amino acids. The CDR3 bases are TGTGCCAGCAGTTCTCGCGGGTGGGGTCAGACCCAGTACTTC. It specifies CASSSRGWGQTQYF.